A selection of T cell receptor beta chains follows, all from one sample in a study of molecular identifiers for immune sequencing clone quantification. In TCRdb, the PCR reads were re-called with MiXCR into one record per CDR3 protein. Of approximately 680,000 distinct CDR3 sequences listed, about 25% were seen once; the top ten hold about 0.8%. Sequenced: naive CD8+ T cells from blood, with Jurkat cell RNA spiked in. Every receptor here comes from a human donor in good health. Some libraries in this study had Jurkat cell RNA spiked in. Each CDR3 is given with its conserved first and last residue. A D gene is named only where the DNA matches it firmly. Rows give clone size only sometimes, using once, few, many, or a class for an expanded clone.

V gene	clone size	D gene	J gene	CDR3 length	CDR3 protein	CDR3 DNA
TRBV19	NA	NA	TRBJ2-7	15	CASSSLPDTSYEQYF	TGTGCCAGTAGTTCCCTCCCGGATACTTCCTACGAGCAGTACTTC
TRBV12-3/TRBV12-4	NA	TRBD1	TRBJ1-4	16	CASSFGQGTVNEKLFF	TGTGCCAGCAGTTTCGGACAGGGAACTGTTAATGAAAAACTGTTTTTT
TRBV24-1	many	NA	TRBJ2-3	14	CATSAITLTDGQYF	TGTGCCACCAGTGCCATCACTCTTACGGACGGGCAGTATTTT
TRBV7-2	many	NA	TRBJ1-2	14	CASSPRGGNYGYTF	TGTGCCAGCAGCCCGCGCGGCGGTAACTATGGCTACACCTTC
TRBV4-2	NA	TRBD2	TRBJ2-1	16	CASSPTRTSGNNEQFF	TGTGCCAGCAGCCCGACCAGGACTAGCGGGAACAATGAGCAGTTCTTC
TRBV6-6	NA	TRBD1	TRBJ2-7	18	CASSYSIAQGALNYEQYF	TGTGCCAGCAGTTACTCGATTGCTCAGGGGGCGTTAAACTACGAGCAGTACTTC
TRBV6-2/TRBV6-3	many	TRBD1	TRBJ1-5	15	CASSWTGGLDQPQHF	TGTGCCAGCAGTTGGACAGGCGGACTGGACCAGCCCCAGCATTTT
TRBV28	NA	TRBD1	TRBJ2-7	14	CASRETGSSYEQYF	TGTGCCAGCAGGGAGACAGGGAGCTCCTACGAGCAGTACTTC
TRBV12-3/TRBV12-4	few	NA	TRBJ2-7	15	CASSWGGDGSYEQYF	TGTGCCAGCAGCTGGGGTGGGGATGGGTCCTACGAGCAGTACTTC
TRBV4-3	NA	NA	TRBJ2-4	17	CDSSQDTIHYGKNIQYF	TGCGACAGCAGCCAAGACACGATCCATTATGGCAAAAACATTCAGTACTTC
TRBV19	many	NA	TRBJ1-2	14	CASSNQGRVYGYTF	TGTGCCAGTAGTAATCAAGGACGGGTCTATGGCTACACCTTC
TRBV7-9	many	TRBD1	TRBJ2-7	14	CASSSPGTGGEQYF	TGTGCCAGCAGCTCTCCGGGGACAGGGGGCGAGCAGTACTTC
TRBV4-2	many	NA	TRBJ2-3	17	CASSQEGIGVRTDTQYF	TGTGCCAGCAGCCAAGAAGGTATAGGAGTTAGAACAGATACGCAGTATTTT
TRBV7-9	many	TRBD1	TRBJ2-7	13	CASSYQGANEQYF	TGTGCCAGCAGCTACCAGGGGGCGAACGAGCAGTACTTC
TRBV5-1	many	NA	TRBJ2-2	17	CASSPAGGGWNTGELFF	TGCGCCAGCAGCCCCGCCGGAGGAGGGTGGAACACCGGGGAGCTGTTTTTT
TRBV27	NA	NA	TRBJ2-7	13	CASSLSTEYEQYF	TGTGCCAGCAGTTTATCGACCGAGTACGAGCAGTACTTC
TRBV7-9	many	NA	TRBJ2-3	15	CASSLAFTGTDTQYF	TGTGCCAGCAGCTTAGCGTTTACAGGGACAGATACGCAGTATTTT
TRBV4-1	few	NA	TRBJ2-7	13	CASSQDRSRTLHF	TGCGCCAGCAGCCAAGATCGGAGCCGGACGCTTCACTTC
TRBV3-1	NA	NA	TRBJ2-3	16	CASSQDLSFGTDTQYF	TGTGCCAGCAGCCAAGATTTGAGTTTTGGGACAGATACGCAGTATTTT
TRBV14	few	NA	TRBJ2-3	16	CASSQDSGRGTDTQYF	TGTGCCAGCAGCCAAGATTCGGGGAGAGGGACAGATACGCAGTATTTT
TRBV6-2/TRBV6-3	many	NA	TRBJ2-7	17	CASSYPVDGRGTYEQYF	TGTGCCAGCAGTTACCCAGTTGACGGTCGGGGAACCTACGAGCAGTACTTC
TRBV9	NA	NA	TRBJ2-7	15	CASSVGHHSSYEQYF	TGTGCCAGCAGCGTAGGACACCATAGCTCCTACGAGCAGTACTTC
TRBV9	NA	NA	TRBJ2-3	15	CASTESGTPTDTQYF	TGTGCCAGCACCGAATCCGGGACACCCACAGATACGCAGTATTTT
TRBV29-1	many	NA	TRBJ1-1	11	CSVTDNTEAFF	TGCAGCGTTACGGATAACACTGAAGCTTTCTTT
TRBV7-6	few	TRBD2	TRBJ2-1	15	CASSLAERGLDEQFF	TGTGCCAGCAGCTTAGCCGAGCGGGGGCTTGATGAGCAGTTCTTC
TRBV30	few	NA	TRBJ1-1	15	CAWDPIRGVNTEAFF	TGTGCCTGGGACCCTATTAGGGGGGTGAACACTGAAGCTTTCTTT
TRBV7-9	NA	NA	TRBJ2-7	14	CASSSPANSYEQYF	TGTGCCAGCAGCTCTCCCGCCAACTCCTACGAGCAGTACTTC
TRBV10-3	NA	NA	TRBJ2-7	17	CAISESTSTGFSYEQYF	TGTGCCATCAGTGAGTCGACTTCAACAGGTTTCTCCTACGAGCAGTACTTC
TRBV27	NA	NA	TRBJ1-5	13	CASSSAINQPQHF	TGTGCCAGCAGTTCAGCTATCAATCAGCCCCAGCACTTT
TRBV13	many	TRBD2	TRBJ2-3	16	CASSLKAGGGTDTQYF	TGTGCCAGCAGCTTAAAAGCGGGAGGTGGCACAGATACGCAGTATTTT
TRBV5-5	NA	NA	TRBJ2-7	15	CASWAEDSLSYGQYF	TGTGCCAGCTGGGCTGAGGACAGCCTCTCCTACGGGCAGTACTTC
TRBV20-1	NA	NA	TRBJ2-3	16	CSAREWLQGSSDTQYF	TGCAGTGCTAGAGAATGGCTACAGGGTAGTTCAGATACGCAGTATTTT
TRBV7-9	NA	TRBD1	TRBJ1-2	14	CAGSGGQGAYGYTF	TGTGCCGGCAGCGGGGGACAGGGGGCTTATGGCTACACCTTC
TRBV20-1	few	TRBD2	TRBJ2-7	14	CSARALAGIYEQYF	TGCAGTGCTAGGGCCCTAGCGGGTATCTACGAGCAGTACTTC
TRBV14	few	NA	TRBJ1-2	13	CASSQDSSYGYTF	TGTGCCAGCAGCCAAGATAGTAGCTATGGCTACACCTTC
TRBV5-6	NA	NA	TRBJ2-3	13	CASSLDGSDTQYF	TGTGCCAGCAGCTTGGACGGATCAGATACGCAGTATTTT
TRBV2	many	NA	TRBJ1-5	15	CATLRPGMGNQPQHF	TGTGCCACCCTACGCCCAGGGATGGGCAATCAGCCCCAGCATTTT
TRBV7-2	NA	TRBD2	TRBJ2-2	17	CASSLVLAGDATGELFF	TGTGCCAGCAGCTTAGTCTTAGCGGGGGATGCCACCGGGGAGCTGTTTTTT
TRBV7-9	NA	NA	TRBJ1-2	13	CASSLDVARGYTF	TGTGCCAGCAGCTTAGACGTGGCACGCGGCTACACCTTC
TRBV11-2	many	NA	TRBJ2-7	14	CASSLGADAYEQYF	TGTGCCAGCAGCTTAGGTGCAGACGCCTACGAGCAGTACTTC
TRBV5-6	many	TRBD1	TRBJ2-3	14	CASSPGTATDTQYF	TGTGCCAGCAGTCCCGGGACAGCCACAGATACGCAGTATTTT
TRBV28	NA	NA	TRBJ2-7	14	CASTSRPMGYEQYF	TGTGCCAGCACGTCCAGGCCGATGGGATACGAGCAGTACTTC
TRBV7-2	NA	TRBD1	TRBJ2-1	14	CASSLGTGDNEQFF	TGTGCCAGCAGCTTAGGGACAGGGGACAATGAGCAGTTCTTC
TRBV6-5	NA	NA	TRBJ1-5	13	CASSYNVAQPQHF	TGTGCCAGCAGTTACAACGTCGCTCAGCCCCAGCATTTT
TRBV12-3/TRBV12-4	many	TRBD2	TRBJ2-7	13	CASRGLAGDEQYF	TGTGCCAGCAGAGGACTAGCGGGGGACGAGCAGTACTTC
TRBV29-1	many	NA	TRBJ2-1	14	CSVGGGGQLDEQFF	TGCAGCGTTGGCGGCGGGGGCCAGTTAGATGAGCAGTTCTTC
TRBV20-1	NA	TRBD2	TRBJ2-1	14	CSAVPGLADNEQFF	TGCAGTGCCGTTCCGGGACTAGCGGACAATGAGCAGTTCTTC
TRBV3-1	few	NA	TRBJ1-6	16	CASSQDGQTYNSPLHF	TGTGCCAGCAGCCAAGATGGGCAAACCTATAATTCACCCCTCCACTTT